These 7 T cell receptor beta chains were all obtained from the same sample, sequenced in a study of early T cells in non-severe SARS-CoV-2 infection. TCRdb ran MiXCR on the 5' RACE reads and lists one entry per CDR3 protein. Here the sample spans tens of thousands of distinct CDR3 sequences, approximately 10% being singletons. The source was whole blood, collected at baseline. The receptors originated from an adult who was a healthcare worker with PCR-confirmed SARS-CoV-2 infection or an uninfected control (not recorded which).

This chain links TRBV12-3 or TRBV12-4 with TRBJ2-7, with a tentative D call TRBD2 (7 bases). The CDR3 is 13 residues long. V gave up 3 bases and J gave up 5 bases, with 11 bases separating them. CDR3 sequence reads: CASSLTGGHEQYF. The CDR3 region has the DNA TGTGCCAGCAGTTTGACGGGGGGCCACGAGCAGTACTTC.

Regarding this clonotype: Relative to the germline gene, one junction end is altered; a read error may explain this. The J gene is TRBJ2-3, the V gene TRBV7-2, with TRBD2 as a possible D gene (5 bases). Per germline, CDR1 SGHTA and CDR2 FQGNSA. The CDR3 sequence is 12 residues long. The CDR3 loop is CASSLALDTQYF. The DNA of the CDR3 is TGTGCCAGCAGCCTAGCCCTAGATACGCAGTATTTT.

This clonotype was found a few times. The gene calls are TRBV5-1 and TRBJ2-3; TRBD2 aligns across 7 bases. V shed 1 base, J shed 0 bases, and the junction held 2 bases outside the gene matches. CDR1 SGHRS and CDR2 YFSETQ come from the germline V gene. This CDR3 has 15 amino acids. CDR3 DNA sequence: TGCGCCAGCAGCTTGTGGGGACTAAGCACAGATACGCAGTATTTT. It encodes CASSLWGLSTDTQYF.

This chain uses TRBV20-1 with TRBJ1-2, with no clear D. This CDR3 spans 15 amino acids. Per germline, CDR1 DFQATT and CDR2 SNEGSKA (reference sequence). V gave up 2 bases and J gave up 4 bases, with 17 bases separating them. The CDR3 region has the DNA TGCAGTGCTAGATCACCGGACTCTACGACCTATGGCTACACCTTC. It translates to CSARSPDSTTYGYTF.

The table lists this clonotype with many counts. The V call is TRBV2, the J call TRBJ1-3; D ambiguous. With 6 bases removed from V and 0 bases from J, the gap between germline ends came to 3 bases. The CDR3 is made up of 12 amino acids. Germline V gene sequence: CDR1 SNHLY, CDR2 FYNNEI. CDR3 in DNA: TGTGCCAGCAGGGACTCTGGAAACACCATATATTTT. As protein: CASRDSGNTIYF.

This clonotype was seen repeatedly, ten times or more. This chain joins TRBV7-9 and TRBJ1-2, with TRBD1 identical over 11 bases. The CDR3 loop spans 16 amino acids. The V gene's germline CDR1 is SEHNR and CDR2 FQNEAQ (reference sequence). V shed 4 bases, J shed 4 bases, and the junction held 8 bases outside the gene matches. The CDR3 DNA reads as TGTGCCAGCAGCTGGACAGGGGGCAAGGTCAGCTATGGCTACACCTTC. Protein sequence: CASSWTGGKVSYGYTF. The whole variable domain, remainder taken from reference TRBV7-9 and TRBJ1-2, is DTGVSQNPRHKITKRGQNVTFRCDPISEHNRLYWYRQTLGQGPEFLTYFQNEAQLEKSRLLSDRFSAERPKGSFSTLEIQRTEQGDSAMYLCASSWTGGKVSYGYTFGSGTRLTVV.

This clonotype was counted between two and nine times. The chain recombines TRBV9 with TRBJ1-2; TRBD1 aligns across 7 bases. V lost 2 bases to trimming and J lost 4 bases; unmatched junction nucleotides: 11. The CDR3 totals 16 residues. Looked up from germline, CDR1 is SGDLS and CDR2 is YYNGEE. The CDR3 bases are TGTGCCAGCAGCGTCCAAGAGGGACAGCCATTCTATGGCTACACCTTC. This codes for CASSVQEGQPFYGYTF.